This T cell receptor beta chain derives from a study of cytotoxic CD8 clonotypes in ibrutinib-treated CLL. Overall study results and limits: Public clonotypes were uncommon and contracted or stayed stable on treatment.

The germline V gene encodes CDR1 SQVTM and CDR2 ANQGSEA. The CDR3 spans 13 residues. Notes on this clone: Its antigen is as yet unknown.

TCRdb's copy holds only in-frame clones and misses some; the assay was immunoSEQ multiplex PCR. This sample has around 25,000 clones, with approximately 70% found just once. The chain joins TRBV29-1 to TRBJ1-1, with a possible D match to TRBD1 (5 bases). Specimen: PBMCs, collected at disease progression, from a patient treated with ibrutinib. This TCR was sampled from a human donor with chronic lymphocytic leukemia. The CDR3 here is CTIRRDGGTEAFF. As DNA, the CDR3 is TGCACCATTCGGCGGGACGGGGGTACTGAAGCTTTCTTT. Full variable domain (rest looked up from reference TRBV29-1 and TRBJ1-1): SAVISQKPSRDICQRGTSLTIQCQVDSQVTMMFWYRQQPGQSLTLIATANQGSEATYESGFVIDKFPISRPNLTFSTLTVSNMSPEDSSIYLCTIRRDGGTEAFFGQGTRLTVV.